This TCR beta chain was identified in a study of quantifying T cell responses using KT2 cells. Study summary: RNA was reverse transcribed with TCR alpha and beta constant-region primers. A predetermined fluorescence threshold ended the second PCR, run as a qPCR. Broader study findings: Detection of KT2 sequences held at the lowest tested level, about one cell per 100,000 PBMC.

A single-stranded UMI oligo with SP2 sequence was ligated to cDNA 3' ends. The first PCR ran three to four cycles with an equimolar RC1.1 and RC1.2 beta primer mix. Separate processing of TCR alpha and beta chains began at the second PCR. TCRdb re-analysed the UMI-ligation and nested PCR reads in MiXCR, keeping a single row per CDR3 protein. Of 50,000 to 70,000 distinct CDR3 sequences listed, 9% to 15% were seen once; the top ten hold around 9.9%. With respect to this clonotype: What it binds is not known.

V lost 7 bases to trimming and J lost 4 bases, with 10 bases between them. Germline V gene lookup returns CDR1 MNHEY and CDR2 SMNVEV (reference sequence). CDR3 length: 12 residues. The genes are TRBV27 and TRBJ2-5, with no clear D. Sequencing was carried out using PBMCs spiked with cells of the T cell clone KT2. The TCR was taken from a human donor. The CDR3 sequence: CASTDNRETQYF. Written as DNA, the CDR3 is TGTGCCAGCACGGATAACCGAGAGACCCAGTACTTC.